This T cell receptor beta chain was sequenced for a study of T cell changes during pregnancy in multiple sclerosis. The data were produced by immunoSEQ multiplex PCR, yet TCRdb's version contains in-frame clones alone and is incomplete. The profile shows over 55,000 clones, around 93% of them singletons. This clone was recorded only once. The CDR3 runs to 15 residues. CDR1 is SGHRS and CDR2 is YFSETQ in the germline V gene. Trimming cost V 3 bases and J 3 bases; bases outside gene matches: 5. Source: peripheral blood, taken after pregnancy. The sequence was obtained from a female donor with multiple sclerosis, enrolled in a pregnancy study. This chain connects TRBV5-1 to TRBJ2-7; 11 bases agree with TRBD2. The CDR3 DNA follows: TGCGCCAGCAGCTCCTCGACTAGCGGGGACTACGAGCAGTACTTC. It yields the protein CASSSSTSGDYEQYF. The entire variable domain, with the rest obtained from reference TRBV5-1 and TRBJ2-7, is as follows: KAGVTQTPRYLIKTRGQQVTLSCSPISGHRSVSWYQQTPGQGLQFLFEYFSETQRNKGNFPGRFSGRQFSNSRSEMNVSTLELGDSALYLCASSSSTSGDYEQYFGPGTRLTVT.